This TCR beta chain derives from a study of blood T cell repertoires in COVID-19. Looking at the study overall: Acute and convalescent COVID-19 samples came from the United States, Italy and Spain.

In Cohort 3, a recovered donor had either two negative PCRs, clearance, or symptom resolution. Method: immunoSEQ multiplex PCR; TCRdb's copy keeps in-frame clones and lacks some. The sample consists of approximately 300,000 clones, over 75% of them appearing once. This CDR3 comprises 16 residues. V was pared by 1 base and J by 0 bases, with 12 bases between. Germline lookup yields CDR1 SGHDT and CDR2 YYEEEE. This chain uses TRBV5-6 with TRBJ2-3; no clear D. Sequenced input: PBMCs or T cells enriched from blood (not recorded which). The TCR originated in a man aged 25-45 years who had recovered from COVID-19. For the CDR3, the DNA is TGTGCCAGCAGCTTGAGGCGTTTAGCTAGCACAGATACGCAGTATTTT. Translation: CASSLRRLASTDTQYF.